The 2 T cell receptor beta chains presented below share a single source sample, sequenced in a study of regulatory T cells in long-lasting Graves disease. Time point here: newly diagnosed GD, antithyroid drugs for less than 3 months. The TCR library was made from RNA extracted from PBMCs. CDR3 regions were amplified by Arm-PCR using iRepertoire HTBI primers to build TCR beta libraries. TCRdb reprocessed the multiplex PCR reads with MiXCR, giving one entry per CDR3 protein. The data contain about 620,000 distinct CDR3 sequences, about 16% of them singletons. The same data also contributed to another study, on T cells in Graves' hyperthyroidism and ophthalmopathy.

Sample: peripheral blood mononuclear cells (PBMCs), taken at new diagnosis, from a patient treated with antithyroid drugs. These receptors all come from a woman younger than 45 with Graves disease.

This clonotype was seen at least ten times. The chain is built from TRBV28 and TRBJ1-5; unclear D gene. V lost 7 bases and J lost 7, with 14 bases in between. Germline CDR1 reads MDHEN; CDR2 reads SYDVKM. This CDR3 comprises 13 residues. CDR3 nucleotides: TGTGCCAGCAAGACCCAACGGTCGCAGCCCCAGCATTTT. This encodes CASKTQRSQPQHF.

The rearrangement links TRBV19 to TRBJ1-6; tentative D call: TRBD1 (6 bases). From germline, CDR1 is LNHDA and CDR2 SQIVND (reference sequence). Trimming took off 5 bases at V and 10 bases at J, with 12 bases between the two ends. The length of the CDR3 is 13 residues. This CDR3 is CASSRQGYSPLHF. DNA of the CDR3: TGTGCCAGTAGTCGGCAGGGGTACTCACCCCTCCACTTT. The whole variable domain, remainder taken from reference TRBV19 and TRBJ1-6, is DGGITQSPKYLFRKEGQNVTLSCEQNLNHDAMYWYRQDPGQGLRLIYYSQIVNDFQKGDIAEGYSVSREKKESFPLTVTSAQKNPTAFYLCASSRQGYSPLHFGNGTRLTVT.